This TCR beta chain was obtained from a study of T cell repertoires in cytomegalovirus infection. Study information: Public signatures in TCR beta pointed to CMV infection and matching HLA type. Study results and limitations: Dominant in the ex vivo response were TCR beta clonotypes restricted by HLA-C and specific for CMV. The cumulative frequency of public TCR beta families distinguished individuals who carried CMV together with the relevant HLA.

This clonotype was recorded once. Antigen specificity is unknown. This CDR3 is built from 14 residues. Trimming cost V 3 bases and J 7 bases; bases outside gene matches: 9. CDR1 is SGHRS and CDR2 is YFSETQ in the germline V gene. Via MiXCR, TCRdb re-called the reads, giving one row per CDR3 protein. The sample yields about 130,000 distinct CDR3 sequences, over 30% seen once. This specimen consisted of CD8+ T cells from cultured PBMCs, obtained from culture after CMV antigen stimulation. The chain has TRBV5-1 and TRBJ1-2; 7 bases agree with TRBD1. This clonotype originated in a human donor in good health (CMV status not recorded). Some clones in this sample may be carry-over from other donors' samples. CDR3: CASSSKSTGSGYTF. CDR3 in DNA: TGCGCCAGCAGCTCGAAATCGACAGGGAGTGGCTACACCTTC.